The present TCR beta chain was sequenced within a study of OX40 agonist ivuxolimab in advanced cancers. Sequencing used immunoSEQ multiplex PCR; TCRdb keeps in-frame clones, though not all of them. The sample carries about 47,000 clones, roughly 86% recorded once. Whole-study results and caveats: Partial responders at 0.1-3.0 mg/kg had among the lowest clonal expansion. The authors did not determine the antigen specificity of the expanded peripheral T cells.

This clone has just one count. Its antigen is as yet unknown. People who had autoimmune disease history or systemic immunosuppression were excluded. The sampling schedule covered blood at baseline, cycle 4 day 1, and cycle 7 day 1. Per the germline V gene, CDR1 is SGHAT and CDR2 is FQNNGV. The CDR3 covers 17 residues. Deletions cut 3 bases from V and 0 bases from J, with 12 bases between. The source was CD4+ or CD8+ T cells sorted from blood, collected in a trial of the OX40 agonist ivuxolimab. This TCR was recovered from an adult with an advanced solid tumor such as melanoma, head and neck, liver or kidney cancer. This chain connects TRBV11-2 to TRBJ2-6; D is perhaps TRBD1 (6 bases). CDR3 coding DNA: TGTGCCAGCAGCTTTGACAGGCAGAGCTCTGGGGCCAACGTCCTGACTTTC. It codes for CASSFDRQSSGANVLTF.